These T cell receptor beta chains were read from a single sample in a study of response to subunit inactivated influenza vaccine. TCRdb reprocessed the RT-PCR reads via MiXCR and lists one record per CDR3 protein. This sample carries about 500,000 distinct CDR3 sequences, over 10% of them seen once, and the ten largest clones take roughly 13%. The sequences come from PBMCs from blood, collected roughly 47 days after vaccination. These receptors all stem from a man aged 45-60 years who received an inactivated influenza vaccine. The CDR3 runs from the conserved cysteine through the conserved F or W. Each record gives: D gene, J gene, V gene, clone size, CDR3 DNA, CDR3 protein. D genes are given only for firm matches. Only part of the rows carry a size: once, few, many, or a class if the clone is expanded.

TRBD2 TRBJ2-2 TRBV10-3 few TGTGCCATCAGTGAGTCAGGGGGACTAGCGGGAGAGCACACCGGGGAGCTGTTTTTT CAISESGGLAGEHTGELFF
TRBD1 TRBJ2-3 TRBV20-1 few TGCAGTGCAGCAGGGACAGGGGCATCGAGTACGCAGTATTTT CSAAGTGASSTQYF
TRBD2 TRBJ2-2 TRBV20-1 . TGCAGTGCTAGAGTGCGGGGGGGCCCCAACACCGGGGAGCTGTTTTTT CSARVRGGPNTGELFF
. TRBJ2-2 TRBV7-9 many TGTGCCAGCAGCTTCATCAGCGGCACCGGGGAGCTGTTTTTT CASSFISGTGELFF
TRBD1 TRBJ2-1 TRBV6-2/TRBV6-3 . TGTGCCAGCAGGATTCCGGGACAGGGGGTCAATGAGCAGTTCTTC CASRIPGQGVNEQFF
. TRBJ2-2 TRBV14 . TGTGCCAGCGCGGCGCTTTTCACCGGGGAGCTGTTTTTT CASAALFTGELFF
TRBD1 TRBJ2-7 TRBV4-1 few TGCGCCAGCAGCCAAGGGACAGGGACGACCTACGAGCAGTACTTC CASSQGTGTTYEQYF
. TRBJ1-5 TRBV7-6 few TGTGCCAGCAGCCCGGACATCAATCAGCCCCAGCATTTT CASSPDINQPQHF
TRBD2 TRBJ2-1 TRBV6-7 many TGTGCCATCAAGACCGGGACTAGCGGGGGAGCCTACAATGAGCAGTTCTTC CAIKTGTSGGAYNEQFF
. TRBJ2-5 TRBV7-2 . TGTGCCAGCAGCTTAGACTTCTCTGAGACCCAGTACTTC CASSLDFSETQYF
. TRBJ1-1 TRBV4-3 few TGCGCCAGCAGCCAAGAGTGGCAGCAGAACACTGAAGCTTTCTTT CASSQEWQQNTEAFF
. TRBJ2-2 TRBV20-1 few TGCAGTGCTAGTAATCCCAGTGGGACCGGGGAGCTGTTTTTT CSASNPSGTGELFF
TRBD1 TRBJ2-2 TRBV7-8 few TGTGCCAGCAGCTACCGGACAGGGCTGTTGCTCGGGGAGCTGTTTTTT CASSYRTGLLLGELFF
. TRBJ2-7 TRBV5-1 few TGCGCCAGCCGCCAGACTTTTAGCTCCTACGAGCAGTACTTC CASRQTFSSYEQYF
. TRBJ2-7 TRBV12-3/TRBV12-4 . TGTGCCAGCAGCCAAATCGCTGGAAGCTCCTACGAGCAGTACTTC CASSQIAGSSYEQYF
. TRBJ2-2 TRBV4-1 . TGCGCCAGCAGCCAGGTCCCCACCGGGGAGCTGTTTTTT CASSQVPTGELFF
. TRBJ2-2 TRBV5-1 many TGCGCCAGCAGCCCTAGACACACGGGGTTAGCCGGGGAGCTGTTTTTT CASSPRHTGLAGELFF
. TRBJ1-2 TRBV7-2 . TGTGCCAGCAGCTTCGACGTAGAGACCACTAACTATGGCTACACCTTC CASSFDVETTNYGYTF
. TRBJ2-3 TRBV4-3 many TGCGCCAGCAGCCAGTACCAAGGGACTGTCGCGGGAGATACGCAGTATTTT CASSQYQGTVAGDTQYF
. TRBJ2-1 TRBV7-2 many TGTGCCACTAGCTCTCCCCCTTACAATGAGCAGTTCTTC CATSSPPYNEQFF
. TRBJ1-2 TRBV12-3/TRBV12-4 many TGTGCCAGCAGTTTGGGGGATGGCTACACCTTC CASSLGDGYTF
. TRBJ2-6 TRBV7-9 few TGTGCCAGCAGTTTCATGGCACGCCGGCCTGGGGCCAACGTCCTGACTTTC CASSFMARRPGANVLTF
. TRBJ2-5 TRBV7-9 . TGTGCCAGCAGCTTACCCACGGGGAGGGGGCGAGAGACCCAGTACTTC CASSLPTGRGRETQYF
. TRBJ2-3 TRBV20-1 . TGCAGTGCTACTTTCGGGACTCGCACAGATACGCAGTATTTT CSATFGTRTDTQYF
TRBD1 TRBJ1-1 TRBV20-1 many TGCAGTGCTCCAGGACAGGCGGCTGAAGCTTTCTTT CSAPGQAAEAFF
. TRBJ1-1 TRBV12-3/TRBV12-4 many TGTGCCAGCACCCTGAGGACGGTGGGTACTGAAGCTTTCTTT CASTLRTVGTEAFF
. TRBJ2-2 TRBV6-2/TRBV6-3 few TGTGCCAGCAGGCCGGGGATGAACACCGGGGAGCTGTTTTTT CASRPGMNTGELFF
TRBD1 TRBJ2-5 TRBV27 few TGTGCCAGCAGTTTATCCCACAGGGGAGAGACCCAGTACTTC CASSLSHRGETQYF
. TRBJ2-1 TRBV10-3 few TGTGCCATCAGCAGAGCAGTAGGACCCTACAATGAGCAGTTCTTC CAISRAVGPYNEQFF
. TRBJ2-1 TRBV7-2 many TGTGCCAGCAGCCTACGGGCGCACAGCGATGAGCAGTTCTTC CASSLRAHSDEQFF
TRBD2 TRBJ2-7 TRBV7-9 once TGTGCCAGCAGCCCCCCCGTCGGGCGGGAGGCCTACGAGCAGTACTTC CASSPPVGREAYEQYF
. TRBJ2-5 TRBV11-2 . TGTGCCAGCAGCCAAACGGTGACCCAGTACTTC CASSQTVTQYF
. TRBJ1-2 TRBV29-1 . . CSVVRDYYCYTF
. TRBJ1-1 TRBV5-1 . TGCGCCAGCTCTACGGGGGGGGGTTTGAACACTGAAGCTTTCTTT CASSTGGGLNTEAFF
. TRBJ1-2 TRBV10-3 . TGTGCCATCAGTGATCGCGTTGGGGGGCAAGAGAATGGCTACACCTTC CAISDRVGGQENGYTF
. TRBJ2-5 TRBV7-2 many TGTGCCAGCAGCTTAGGACCCGGGGAGACCCAGTACTTC CASSLGPGETQYF
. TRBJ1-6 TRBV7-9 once TGTGCCAGCAGCTTTCCCCGGGGTAACAATTCACCCCTCCACTTT CASSFPRGNNSPLHF
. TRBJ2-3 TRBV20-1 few TGCAGTGCTAGAGATTCGGTCATAAGGGGGGGGCGAGTAGATACGCAGTATTTT CSARDSVIRGGRVDTQYF
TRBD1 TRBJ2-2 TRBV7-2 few TGTGCCAGCAGCCTCGACAGGGCGCCGGGCACCGGGGAGCTGTTTTTT CASSLDRAPGTGELFF
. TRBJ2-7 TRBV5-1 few TGCGCCAGCAGCTTGGAAGGGGAAAGCGAGCAGTACTTC CASSLEGESEQYF
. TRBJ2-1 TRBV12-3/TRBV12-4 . TGTGCCAGCAGACTCGGGCGGCCAAATGAGCAGTTCTTC CASRLGRPNEQFF
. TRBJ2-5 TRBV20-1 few TGCAGTGCTAGTAAGGGGGGTCAAGAGACCCAGTACTTC CSASKGGQETQYF
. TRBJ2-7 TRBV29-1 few TGCAGCGTTTCCGTTAGGTTCGAGCAGTACTTC CSVSVRFEQYF
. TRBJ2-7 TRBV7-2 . TGTGCCAGCAGCGCAGGTAGTGGGAGGGGGTCCTACGAGCAGTACTTC CASSAGSGRGSYEQYF
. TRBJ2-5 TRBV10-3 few TGTGCCATCAGTGAGTCCTGGCAGACCCAAGAAACCCAGTACTTC CAISESWQTQETQYF
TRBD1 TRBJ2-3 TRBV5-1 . TGCGCCAGCAGCTTGGAGGGGACAGTGGGTCCAGATACGCAGTATTTT CASSLEGTVGPDTQYF
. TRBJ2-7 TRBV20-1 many TGCAGTGCTAGAGATCAGAGACAGACCTACGAGCAGTACTTC CSARDQRQTYEQYF
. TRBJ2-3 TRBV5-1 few TGCGCCAGCAGCTACAGGGTTCCGAGCACAGATACGCAGTATTTT CASSYRVPSTDTQYF
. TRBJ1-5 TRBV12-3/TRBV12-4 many TGTGCCAGCAGTTTAGCGTCCGGGGGTAATCAGCCCCAGCATTTT CASSLASGGNQPQHF
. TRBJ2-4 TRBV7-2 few TGTGCCAGCAGCTTAGGCGCGAGGAACATTCAGTACTTC CASSLGARNIQYF
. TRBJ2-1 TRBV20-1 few TGCAGTGCTAGGGATCGCAGGGGGGTTTACAATGAGCAGTTCTTC CSARDRRGVYNEQFF
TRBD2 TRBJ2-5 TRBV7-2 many TGTGCCAGCAGCTCCTTAGCGGGAGGGCCGACAGAGACCCAGTACTTC CASSSLAGGPTETQYF
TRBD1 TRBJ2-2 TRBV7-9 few TGTGCCAGCAGCTCCGGGACAGGGATTTACGGGGAGCTGTTTTTT CASSSGTGIYGELFF
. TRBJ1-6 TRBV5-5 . TGTGCCAGCAGCCCGGGATTCTATAATTCACCCCTCCACTTT CASSPGFYNSPLHF
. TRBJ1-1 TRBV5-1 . TGCGCCAGCAGCTTGGCGGGGGGTGAATTAACTGAAGCTTTCTTT CASSLAGGELTEAFF
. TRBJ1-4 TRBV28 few TGTGGCGCCCGGGGTGGGACTAATGAAAAACTGTTTTTT CGARGGTNEKLFF
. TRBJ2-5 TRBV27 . TGTGCCAGCAGTTTATTTGGTGGACAGACAGAGACCCAGTACTTC CASSLFGGQTETQYF
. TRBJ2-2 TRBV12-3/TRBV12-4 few TGTGCCAGCAGTCCAAACCCTAGCATAAACACCGGGGAGCTGTTTTTT CASSPNPSINTGELFF